This TCR beta chain derives from a study of blood T cell repertoires in COVID-19. Overall study: The origin of the acute and convalescent COVID-19 samples was the United States, Italy and Spain.

This CDR3 is 15 amino acids long. With 4 bases removed from V and 5 bases from J, the gap between germline ends came to 17 bases. Germline assignment: CDR1 LGHNA and CDR2 YSLEER. Study members were between roughly 18 and 100 years old and lived in some 22 US regions. Grouping used clinical history reported by participants in a survey and questionnaire. Two negative PCRs, clearance, or symptom resolution characterized the recovered Cohort 3 donors. The protocol was immunoSEQ multiplex PCR, while the TCRdb copy is restricted to in-frame clones and leaves out a portion. The profile shows some 320,000 clones, approximately 87% of them singletons.

The clonotype was recovered from a woman aged 30 to 39 who had recovered from COVID-19. Sequencing was carried out using PBMCs or T cells enriched from blood (not recorded which). The chain uses TRBV4-3 and TRBJ1-2; D perhaps matches TRBD1 (6 bases). CDR3 protein: CASSLTDRWIYGYTF. The CDR3 nucleotides read TGCGCCAGCAGCCTTACCGACAGGTGGATTTATGGCTACACCTTC.